These 21 T cell receptor beta chains came from one sample sequenced in a study of blood T cells in healthy people across ages. Using a J-beta primer mix together with a sample-barcoded 5' primer, a second PCR was run for roughly 7 to 12 cycles. A single record per CDR3 protein comes from TCRdb applying MiXCR to the 5' RACE reads. In the table there are roughly 1.5 million distinct CDR3 sequences, 35% to 45% of which are singletons. Sample: blood. These receptors all stem from a woman under 30 in good health.

The chain couples TRBV5-1 to TRBJ2-5, with 9 bases that match TRBD2. The CDR3 sequence is 17 residues long. J lost 1 base, V lost 3 bases, and 10 bases had no gene match. CDR1 is SGHRS, CDR2 YFSETQ, per germline. CDR3 sequence reads: CASSSVLAGPLQETQYF. The CDR3 DNA sequence: TGCGCCAGCAGCTCCGTCCTAGCGGGGCCCCTCCAAGAGACCCAGTACTTC. Full variable domain (rest looked up from reference TRBV5-1 and TRBJ2-5): KAGVTQTPRYLIKTRGQQVTLSCSPISGHRSVSWYQQTPGQGLQFLFEYFSETQRNKGNFPGRFSGRQFSNSRSEMNVSTLELGDSALYLCASSSVLAGPLQETQYFGPGTRLLVL.

The chain carries TRBV6-4 and TRBJ2-7; D is undetermined. This CDR3 has 16 residues. Germline V CDR1 and CDR2: MRHNA, SNTAGT. V gave up 3 bases and J gave up 3 bases, with 18 bases separating them. CDR3 in DNA: TGTGCCAGCAGTGATTGTGGGAACTGGGCCGACTACGAGCAGTACTTC. It is translated as CASSDCGNWADYEQYF.

This clonotype was seen only a few times. The DNA of the CDR3 is TGTGCCAGCAGCTTAGACAGGGAGTCCGGCTACACCTTC. Translation gives CASSLDRESGYTF. The V call is TRBV7-6, the J call TRBJ1-2, with TRBD1 as a possible D gene (6 bases). CDR1 and CDR2 (germline): SGHVS, FNYEAQ. The CDR3 length is 13 residues. V lost 1 base to trimming and J lost 8 bases, with 11 bases between them.

The CDR3 protein is CSARDRGKSDTQYF. In nucleotides, the CDR3 is TGCAGTGCTAGAGATCGGGGGAAATCAGATACGCAGTATTTT. V and J are TRBV20-1 and TRBJ2-3, with D perhaps matching TRBD2 (6 bases). Trimming took off 0 bases at V and 4 bases at J, with 11 bases between the two ends. This CDR3 has 14 residues. From germline, CDR1 is DFQATT and CDR2 SNEGSKA (reference sequence).

V and J are TRBV7-2 and TRBJ2-3; 9 bases map to TRBD2. Trimming removed 5 bases from V and 0 bases from J; junction bases left unmatched: 6. The CDR3 consists of 16 residues. CDR1 is SGHTA and CDR2 is FQGNSA in the germline V gene. Here the CDR3 DNA reads TGTGCCAGCAGCCCGACTAGCGGTACTAGCACAGATACGCAGTATTTT. It is translated as CASSPTSGTSTDTQYF.

This chain links TRBV7-2 with TRBJ1-1; 11 bases fit TRBD1. Germline V gene sequence: CDR1 SGHTA, CDR2 FQGNSA. The CDR3 has 16 amino acids. V shed 1 base, J shed 1 base, and the junction held 2 bases outside the gene matches. The CDR3 loop reads CASSLVGTGGNTEAFF. The CDR3 bases are TGTGCCAGCAGCTTAGTGGGGACAGGGGGGAACACTGAAGCTTTCTTT.

The chain joins TRBV2 to TRBJ2-3, with a possible D match to TRBD1 (6 bases). The CDR3 loop spans 16 amino acids. Germline CDR1 reads SNHLY; CDR2 reads FYNNEI. V lost 4 bases and J lost 0, with 14 bases in between. This chain's CDR3 is CASSVDRRASTDTQYF. The CDR3 DNA follows: TGTGCCAGCAGTGTGGACAGACGTGCTAGCACAGATACGCAGTATTTT. Full variable domain (rest looked up from reference TRBV2 and TRBJ2-3): EPEVTQTPSHQVTQMGQEVILRCVPISNHLYFYWYRQILGQKVEFLVSFYNNEISEKSEIFDDQFSVERPDGSNFTLKIRSTKLEDSAMYFCASSVDRRASTDTQYFGPGTRLTVL.

The chain joins TRBV9 to TRBJ1-2; D is unresolved. The length of the CDR3 is 15 residues. Germline CDR1 is SGDLS and CDR2 is YYNGEE. Trimming shortened V by 0 bases and J by 8 bases, and 17 bases separated the two germline ends. The CDR3 nucleotides are TGTGCCAGCAGCGTAGTTCCAGGCCCGATGGGAGGCTACACCTTC. It yields the protein CASSVVPGPMGGYTF.

At least ten counts were recorded for this clonotype. J is TRBJ2-7 and V is TRBV12-3 or TRBV12-4, with a tentative D call TRBD1 (6 bases). This CDR3 is 14 amino acids long. V was cut by 7 bases and J by 3 bases, with 16 bases left in between. This CDR3 reads CASTKTGTHYEQYF. DNA for the CDR3: TGTGCCAGCACCAAGACAGGTACCCACTACGAGCAGTACTTC.

The chain links TRBV4-1 to TRBJ2-7, with D perhaps assigned TRBD1 or TRBD2 (5 bases each). This CDR3 spans 18 amino acids. V was pared by 1 base and J by 0 bases, with 19 bases between. From germline, CDR1 is MGHRA and CDR2 YSYEKL. This CDR3 reads CASSQVQGTHSFSYEQYF. For the CDR3, the DNA is TGCGCCAGCAGCCAAGTCCAAGGGACCCACTCTTTCTCCTACGAGCAGTACTTC.

This clonotype was picked up a small number of times. This chain connects TRBV29-1 to TRBJ1-1, with a weak D call TRBD1 (6 bases). From germline, CDR1 is SQVTM and CDR2 ANQGSEA. CDR3 length: 13 amino acids. V lost 4 bases and J 4 bases, leaving 13 bases between the germline ends. Here the CDR3 reads CSVVQGWGTEAFF. In DNA, the CDR3 is TGCAGCGTTGTCCAGGGGTGGGGCACTGAAGCTTTCTTT.

The J gene is TRBJ1-3, the V gene TRBV12-3 or TRBV12-4; D call uncertain. The CDR3 sequence is 16 residues long. Trimming removed 3 bases from V and 0 bases from J, with 12 bases in between. The chain's CDR3 is CASSFPGSYSGNTIYF. The CDR3 DNA sequence: TGTGCCAGCAGTTTTCCCGGCAGTTACTCTGGAAACACCATATATTTT.

This chain connects TRBV7-2 to TRBJ2-4; tentative D call: TRBD1 (5 bases). The last part of the DNA fits TRBJ2-5 better; the J call may be wrong. The CDR3 is made up of 14 amino acids. CDR1 and CDR2 (germline): SGHTA, FQGNSA. CDR3 in DNA: TGTGCCAGCAGCTTAGTACAGGCCCAAGAGACCCAGTACTTC. It codes for CASSLVQAQETQYF.

The rearrangement joins TRBV10-3 to TRBJ1-1; D gene uncertain. CDR3 length: 14 amino acids. The V end lost 3 bases, the J end lost 4 bases, and 12 bases lay between the germline ends. The germline gives CDR1 ENHRY, CDR2 SYGVKD. CDR3 loop: CAISEVSSVTEAFF. Written as DNA, the CDR3 is TGTGCCATCAGTGAAGTCTCCTCGGTCACTGAAGCTTTCTTT.

This chain connects TRBV4-3 to TRBJ2-7; no clear D gene. V was clipped by 2 bases and J by 6 bases, with 11 bases between them. This CDR3 region has 13 residues. CDR1 is LGHNA, CDR2 YSLEER, per germline. The CDR3 sequence is CASSQYSWSEQYF. The CDR3 bases are TGCGCCAGCAGCCAATATTCTTGGAGCGAGCAGTACTTC.

This chain joins TRBV24-1 and TRBJ2-6, with a weak D call TRBD1 (5 bases). Per germline, CDR1 KGHDR and CDR2 SFDVKD. The CDR3 spans 15 residues. Trimming pared 4 bases from V and 0 bases from J, leaving 6 bases between. CDR3 loop: CATSEDSSGANVLTF. The CDR3 bases are TGTGCCACCAGTGAAGACAGCTCTGGGGCCAACGTCCTGACTTTC.

This clonotype appeared a few times. The chain has TRBV7-2 and TRBJ2-1, with no clear D. The CDR3 contains 14 residues. Between the trimmed V and J ends, which lost 2 bases and 7 bases, there was a span of 12 bases. The germline CDR1 and CDR2 sequences are SGHTA and FQGNSA. The CDR3 DNA follows: TGTGCCAGCAGCTTAAGAATGAGGACGAATGAGCAGTTCTTC. The encoded protein is CASSLRMRTNEQFF.

This clonotype was seen more than once but under ten times. The chain links TRBV12-3 or TRBV12-4 to TRBJ2-2; possible D gene TRBD2, 5 bases. Trimming shortened V by 11 bases and J by 4 bases, and 5 bases separated the two germline ends. CDR3 length equals 10 residues. CDR3 nucleotide sequence: TGTGCCGCGGGCACCGGGGAGCTGTTTTTT. This translates into CAAGTGELFF.

A note on this clonotype: This may be a read error: a much more frequent sequence differs by one nucleotide. The V and J genes are TRBV11-2 and TRBJ1-1; 8 bases match TRBD1. Germline lookup yields CDR1 SGHAT and CDR2 FQNNGV. The CDR3 is 14 residues long. DNA of the CDR3: TGTGCCAGCAGCTTAGGACAGGGGAACGCTGAAGCTTTCTTT. Encoded protein: CASSLGQGNAEAFF.

The rearrangement uses TRBV6-6 and TRBJ2-4; 7 nucleotides match TRBD2. CDR3 length: 14 amino acids. With V trimmed by 4 bases and J by 13 bases, 13 bases remained unmatched. Germline loops: CDR1 MNHNY, CDR2 SVGAGI (reference sequence). The CDR3 coding sequence is TGTGCCAGCAGTTCTGCGGGAGTATTTACGACGCAGTACTTC. Encoded protein: CASSSAGVFTTQYF.

The chain joins TRBV6-5 to TRBJ2-3; D might be TRBD2 (6 bases). Per germline, CDR1 MNHEY and CDR2 SVGAGI. V was pared by 0 bases and J by 2 bases, with 12 bases between. This CDR3 comprises 16 residues. The CDR3 protein is CASSYSGGTYTDTQYF. CDR3 nucleotides: TGTGCCAGCAGTTACTCGGGCGGGACTTACACAGATACGCAGTATTTT.